The T cell receptor (beta chain) under discussion was sequenced for a study of blood T cell repertoires in COVID-19. The overall study: From T cells, B-cell-depleted T cells, or PBMCs came the material, which was cDNA or gDNA.

Authors' data handling: Using reference gene primer amplification, nucleated cell counts were estimated. Data came from immunoSEQ multiplex PCR; TCRdb stores just in-frame clones and leaves some out. That table supplies the V and J calls and clone size; D and trimming were determined from the DNA. The sample records approximately 300,000 clones, about 93% being singletons. From germline, CDR1 is SGHAT and CDR2 FQNNGV. V lost 4 bases, J lost 3 bases, and 16 bases lay in between. The CDR3 covers 15 residues. The V call is TRBV11-2, the J call TRBJ2-7; a weak D match, TRBD1 (5 bases). Sample: peripheral blood. The receptor's source is a woman in her twenties or thirties with COVID-19, enrolled during active disease. This CDR3 reads CASSSSVGQGYEQYF. The DNA of the CDR3 is TGTGCCAGCAGCTCTTCGGTAGGCCAGGGCTACGAGCAGTACTTC. Filled out from reference TRBV11-2 and TRBJ2-7, the complete variable domain reads EAGVAQSPRYKIIEKRQSVAFWCNPISGHATLYWYQQILGQGPKLLIQFQNNGVVDDSQLPKDRFSAERLKGVDSTLKIQPAKLEDSAVYLCASSSSVGQGYEQYFGPGTRLTVT.